The TCR beta chain described here comes from a study of blood T cell repertoires in COVID-19. Libraries were prepared by immunoSEQ multiplex PCR; TCRdb keeps only in-frame clonotypes and omits some of them. The data contain 110,000 or so clones, roughly 85% of them singletons. Germline trimming cut 5 bases from V and 7 bases from J; bases unmatched to any gene: 9. This CDR3 region has 15 residues. Germline assignment: CDR1 SEHNR and CDR2 FQNEAQ (reference sequence). The rearrangement uses TRBV7-9 and TRBJ2-7; 12 bases agree with TRBD2. The sequence derives from a woman in her sixties or seventies with COVID-19, enrolled during active disease. Source material: peripheral blood. The CDR3 bases are TGTGCCAGCAGCCCCGAAGGACTAGCGGGGAGGGAGCAGTACTTC. Translating it yields CASSPEGLAGREQYF.